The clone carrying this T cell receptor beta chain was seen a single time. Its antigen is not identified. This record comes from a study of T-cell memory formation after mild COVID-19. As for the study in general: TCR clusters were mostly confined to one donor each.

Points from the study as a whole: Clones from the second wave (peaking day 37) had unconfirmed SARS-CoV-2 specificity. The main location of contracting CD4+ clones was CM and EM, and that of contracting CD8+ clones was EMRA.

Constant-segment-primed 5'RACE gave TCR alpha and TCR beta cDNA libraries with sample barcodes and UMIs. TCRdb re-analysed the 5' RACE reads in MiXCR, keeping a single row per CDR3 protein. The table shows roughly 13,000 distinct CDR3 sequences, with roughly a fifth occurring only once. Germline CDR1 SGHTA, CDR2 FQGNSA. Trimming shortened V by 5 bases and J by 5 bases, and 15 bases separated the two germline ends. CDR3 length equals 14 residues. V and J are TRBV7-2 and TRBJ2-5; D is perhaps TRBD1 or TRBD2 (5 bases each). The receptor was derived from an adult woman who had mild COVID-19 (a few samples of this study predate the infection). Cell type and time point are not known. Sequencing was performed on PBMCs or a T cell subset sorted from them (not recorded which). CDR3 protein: CASSAGTSGETQYF. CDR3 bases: TGTGCCAGCAGCGCCGGGACCTCGGGGGAGACCCAGTACTTC. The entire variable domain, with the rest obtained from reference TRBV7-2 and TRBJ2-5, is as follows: GAGVSQSPSNKVTEKGKDVELRCDPISGHTALYWYRQSLGQGLEFLIYFQGNSAPDKSGLPSDRFSAERTGGSVSTLTIQRTQQEDSAVYLCASSAGTSGETQYFGPGTRLLVL.